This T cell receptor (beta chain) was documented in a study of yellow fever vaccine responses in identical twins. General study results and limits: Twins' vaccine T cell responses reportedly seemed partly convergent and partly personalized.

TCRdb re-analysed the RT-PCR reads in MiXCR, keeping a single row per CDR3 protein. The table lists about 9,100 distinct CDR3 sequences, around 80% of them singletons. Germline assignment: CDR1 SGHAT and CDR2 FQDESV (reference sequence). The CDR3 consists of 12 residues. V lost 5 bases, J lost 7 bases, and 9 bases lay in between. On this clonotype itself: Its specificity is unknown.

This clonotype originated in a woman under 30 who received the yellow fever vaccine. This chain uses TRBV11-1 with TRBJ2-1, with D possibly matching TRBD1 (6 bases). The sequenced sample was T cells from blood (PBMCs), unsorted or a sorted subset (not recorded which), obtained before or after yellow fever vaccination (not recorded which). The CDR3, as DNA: TGTGCCAGCAGCCTACAGGGAAATGAGCAGTTCTTC. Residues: CASSLQGNEQFF.